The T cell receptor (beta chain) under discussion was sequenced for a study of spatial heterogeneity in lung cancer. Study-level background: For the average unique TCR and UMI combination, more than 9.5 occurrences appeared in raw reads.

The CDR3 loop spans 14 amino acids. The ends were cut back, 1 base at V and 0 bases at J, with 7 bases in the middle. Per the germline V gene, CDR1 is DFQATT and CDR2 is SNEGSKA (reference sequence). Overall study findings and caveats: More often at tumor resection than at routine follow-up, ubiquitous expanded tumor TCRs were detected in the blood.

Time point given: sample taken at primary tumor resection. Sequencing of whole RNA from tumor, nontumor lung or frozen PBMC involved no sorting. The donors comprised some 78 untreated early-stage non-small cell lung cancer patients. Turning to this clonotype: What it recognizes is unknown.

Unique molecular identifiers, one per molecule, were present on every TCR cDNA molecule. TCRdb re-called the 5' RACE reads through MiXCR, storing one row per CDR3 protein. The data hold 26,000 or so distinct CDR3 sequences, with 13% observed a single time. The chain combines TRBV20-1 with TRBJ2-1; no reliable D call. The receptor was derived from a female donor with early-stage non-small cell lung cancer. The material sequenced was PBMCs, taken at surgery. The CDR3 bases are TGCAGTGCTAGAGGGGTCAGCTCCTACAATGAGCAGTTCTTC. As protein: CSARGVSSYNEQFF.